This T cell receptor (beta chain) was recorded in a study of T cell responses to AZD1222 COVID-19 vaccine. Overall study: Pooling was applied to second doses at about 4 or about 12 weeks.

V shed 4 bases and J shed 7 bases, with 10 bases lying between them. Germline V CDR1 and CDR2: SNHLY, FYNNEI. The CDR3 runs to 12 residues. The data were produced by immunoSEQ multiplex PCR, yet TCRdb's version contains in-frame clones alone and is incomplete. The sample yields 130,000 or so clones, roughly 88% seen once. The study's findings and limits: Distributed over spike, vaccine-associated CD4 TCRs predominated at 160-218 and 743-854. White British ancestry dominated among donors, who included more females, and clonal diversity was possibly underestimated.

This clone was picked up a small number of times. Its antigen remains unknown. This receptor was obtained from an adult in good health. The chain carries TRBV2 and TRBJ1-2; D call uncertain. The sample here was peripheral blood, taken on day 0 of AZD1222 vaccination. The CDR3 reads CASSVREAGYTF. The CDR3 nucleotides are TGTGCCAGCAGTGTCCGGGAAGCTGGCTACACCTTC.